These 22 T cell receptor beta chains share one sample of origin, sequenced in a study of cytomegalovirus exposure and HLA in healthy donors (dated by TCRdb to the late 2010s). Library creation used the immunoSEQ multiplex PCR assay. A mixture of 60 forward primers for TCR Vbeta segments and 13 reverse primers for TCR Jbeta segments was used in the multiplex PCR. Entries here come from immuneACCESS through TCRdb and include only in-frame sequences with V and J called. Some clones fail to appear in such tables; in the studies checked, an unresolved V gene covers under half of the shortfall, and the cause of the remainder is unknown. This sample comprises 95,000 to 110,000 clones, 82% of them detected only once. The ten biggest clones cover 2% to 3% of the sample. The sample consisted of PBMCs. These receptors originate from a man aged 30 to 39 in good health and CMV-seropositive.

The chain is built from TRBV6-5 and TRBJ2-5; 9 bases are a match to TRBD1. Matching the DNA end better, TRBJ2-7 makes the J call doubtful. Germline CDR1 and CDR2: MNHEY and SVGAGI. The CDR3 runs 13 residues. CDR3 sequence reads: CASRLQGAGEQYF. DNA for the CDR3: TGTGCCAGCAGGTTACAGGGGGCAGGCGAGCAGTACTTC.

The chain is built from TRBV6-8 and TRBJ2-3; 7 bases map to TRBD2. The germline gives CDR1 MNHGY, CDR2 SAAAGT. The CDR3 has 15 residues. V gave up 6 bases and J gave up 2 bases; unmatched junction bases: 8. CDR3 protein: CASRLLAVVTDTQYF. The CDR3 region has the DNA TGTGCCAGCAGACTCCTAGCGGTGGTCACAGATACGCAGTATTTT.

The gene calls are TRBV10-3 and TRBJ2-7, with TRBD1 matching over 10 bases. This CDR3 has 16 residues. The V segment lost 6 bases and the J segment 1 base; nucleotides outside the gene matches: 9. Germline assignment: CDR1 ENHRY and CDR2 SYGVKD. CDR3 sequence: CAIRGQGLLPSYEQYF. The CDR3 region has the DNA TGTGCCATCAGGGGACAGGGGCTACTACCTTCCTACGAGCAGTACTTC.

This chain uses TRBV9 with TRBJ2-5; D gene ambiguous. V was shortened by 0 bases and J by 4 bases, with 10 bases between the two germline ends. The CDR3 length is 14 residues. From germline, CDR1 is SGDLS and CDR2 YYNGEE. CDR3 region: CASSVDLVLETQYF. DNA of the CDR3: TGTGCCAGCAGCGTAGATTTAGTTTTAGAGACCCAGTACTTC.

In this sample, this clone turned up once. V is TRBV18 and J is TRBJ2-3; TRBD1 is a possible D gene (6 bases). V was clipped by 4 bases and J by 0 bases, with 14 bases between them. The germline V gene has CDR1 KGHSH and CDR2 LQKENI. The CDR3 sequence is 16 residues long. The CDR3 coding sequence is TGTGCCAGCTCACAAAGGGGGTCCAGTAGCACAGATACGCAGTATTTT. Residues: CASSQRGSSSTDTQYF.

The rearrangement uses TRBV5-1 and TRBJ2-3; D possibly corresponds to TRBD1 (5 bases). The ends were cut back, 6 bases at V and 0 bases at J, with 14 bases in the middle. Germline-derived CDR1 and CDR2 are SGHRS and YFSETQ. The CDR3 is 15 amino acids. In nucleotides, the CDR3 is TGCGCCAGCACCGTACAGGCAATTAGCACAGATACGCAGTATTTT. As protein: CASTVQAISTDTQYF.

The chain recombines TRBV5-8 with TRBJ2-1, with 11 positions matching TRBD2. CDR3 length: 16 amino acids. With V trimmed by 1 base and J by 7 bases, 7 bases remained unmatched. Germline V gives CDR1 SGHTS, CDR2 YDEGEE. The CDR3 bases are TGTGCCAGCAGCTTGCTCCTAGCGGGGGGAGGTAATGAGCAGTTCTTC. Translated, it gives CASSLLLAGGGNEQFF.

The V and J genes are TRBV5-6 and TRBJ2-3; maybe TRBD1 (6 bases). Trimming shortened V by 2 bases and J by 5 bases, and 9 bases separated the two germline ends. The CDR3 length is 13 residues. CDR1 is SGHDT and CDR2 is YYEEEE in the germline V gene. CDR3: CASSLTGRDTQYF. As DNA, the CDR3 is TGTGCCAGCAGCTTAACAGGGAGAGATACGCAGTATTTT.

This chain joins TRBV29-1 and TRBJ2-5; D might be TRBD1 (6 bases). Germline values: CDR1 SQVTM, CDR2 ANQGSEA. This CDR3 comprises 14 residues. V dropped 5 bases and J dropped 5 bases, with 18 bases sitting between them. CDR3 region: CSVPGTLYGETQYF. DNA for the CDR3: TGCAGCGTTCCCGGGACACTATACGGGGAGACCCAGTACTTC.

As concerns this clone: At the DNA level, this CDR3 is encoded by other sequences in the same sample as well. The J gene is TRBJ2-5, the V gene TRBV5-1; TRBD2 matches 7 bases. V trimming: 0 bases; J trimming: 1 base; junction bases outside the gene matches: 0. Germline loops: CDR1 SGHRS, CDR2 YFSETQ. The CDR3 covers 14 residues. The CDR3, as DNA: TGCGCCAGCAGCTTGGCGGGGGGCCAAGAGACCCAGTACTTC. Amino acid sequence: CASSLAGGQETQYF.

The chain's CDR3 is CASSPLGGPTDTQYF. The CDR3 DNA follows: TGTGCCAGCAGCCCCTTGGGGGGGCCCACAGATACGCAGTATTTT. V is TRBV7-3 and J is TRBJ2-3; D perhaps matches TRBD2 (7 bases). Trimming removed 5 bases at V and 2 bases at J, with 14 bases between. Germline assignment: CDR1 SGHTA and CDR2 FQGTGA. The CDR3 extends over 15 amino acids.

A few counts support this clone. The rearrangement joins TRBV9 to TRBJ2-7; 7 positions match TRBD1. The germline CDR1 and CDR2 sequences are SGDLS and YYNGEE. The CDR3 extends over 16 amino acids. Unmatched junction bases numbered 12, after V lost 3 bases and J lost 3 bases. The CDR3 nucleotides read TGTGCCAGCAGCGGCAGTCCGGACAGGCCCCACTACGAGCAGTACTTC. Protein product: CASSGSPDRPHYEQYF. The complete variable domain, with remaining parts taken from reference TRBV9 and TRBJ2-7, reads DSGVTQTPKHLITATGQRVTLRCSPRSGDLSVYWYQQSLDQGLQFLIQYYNGEERAKGNILERFSAQQFPDLHSELNLSSLELGDSALYFCASSGSPDRPHYEQYFGPGTRLTVT.

V usage is TRBV6-5 and J usage is TRBJ1-2; D ambiguous. This CDR3 contains 14 residues. V was pared by 0 bases and J by 8 bases, with 13 bases between. In germline, CDR1 is MNHEY, CDR2 SVGAGI. The CDR3 coding sequence is TGTGCCAGCAGTTACTCGAGGGAGGGAACCGGCTACACCTTC. The encoded protein is CASSYSREGTGYTF.

Worth noting for this clone: One end of the junction does not line up with germline, which may come from a read error. This chain connects TRBV5-1 to TRBJ2-6; tentative D call: TRBD1 (5 bases). CDR3 size: 14 residues. Germline V gene sequence: CDR1 SGHRS, CDR2 YFSETQ. Here the CDR3 reads CASSQASGANGLTF. In DNA form, the CDR3 reads TGCGCCAGCAGTCAGGCGTCTGGGGCCAACGGCCTGACTTTC.

The rearrangement links TRBV2 to TRBJ1-4; TRBD1 agrees at 9 bases. In germline, CDR1 is SNHLY, CDR2 FYNNEI. Trimming took 5 bases from V and 7 from J; bases not matched to a gene: 5. The CDR3 consists of 14 residues. This CDR3 is CASSMDRGTEKLFF. The CDR3 DNA sequence: TGTGCCAGCAGTATGGACAGGGGCACTGAAAAACTGTTTTTT.

This chain uses TRBV9 with TRBJ1-1; D possibly corresponds to TRBD1 (5 bases). The CDR3 contains 14 residues. V was pared by 0 bases and J by 4 bases, with 10 bases between. Germline CDR1 and CDR2: SGDLS and YYNGEE. CDR3 DNA: TGTGCCAGCAGCGTAGCTGGAGGGGTCACTGAAGCTTTCTTT. Translating it yields CASSVAGGVTEAFF. The entire variable domain, with the rest obtained from reference TRBV9 and TRBJ1-1, is as follows: DSGVTQTPKHLITATGQRVTLRCSPRSGDLSVYWYQQSLDQGLQFLIQYYNGEERAKGNILERFSAQQFPDLHSELNLSSLELGDSALYFCASSVAGGVTEAFFGQGTRLTVV.

V gene TRBV5-6 combines with J gene TRBJ2-2; a possible D gene is TRBD1 (5 bases). CDR3 size: 13 residues. V was shortened by 2 bases and J by 6 bases, with 8 bases between the two germline ends. Germline V lookup: CDR1 SGHDT, CDR2 YYEEEE. CDR3 DNA sequence: TGTGCCAGCAGCTTCTCAGGGTCCGGGGAGCTGTTTTTT. Its protein is CASSFSGSGELFF.

This rearrangement joins TRBV10-2 to TRBJ2-6; perhaps TRBD1 as D (6 bases). Germline V gene data show CDR1 as WSHSY and CDR2 as SAAADI. This CDR3 has 14 amino acids. V gave up 6 bases and J gave up 0 bases, with 6 bases separating them. CDR3 DNA: TGCGCCAGCAGAGGGGGCTCTGGGGCCAACGTCCTGACTTTC. Translated, it gives CASRGGSGANVLTF.

The genes are TRBV7-9 and TRBJ1-2; maybe TRBD1 (5 bases). The V gene's germline CDR1 is SEHNR and CDR2 FQNEAQ (reference sequence). This CDR3 contains 14 residues. V shed 4 bases and J shed 8 bases, with 17 bases lying between them. CDR3 in amino acids: CASSWAGEDRGYTF. CDR3 DNA sequence: TGTGCCAGCAGCTGGGCGGGGGAGGACCGCGGCTACACCTTC.

The chain is built from TRBV7-4 and TRBJ2-1; 8 nucleotides align to TRBD2. Germline lookup yields CDR1 SGHVT and CDR2 SQSDAQ. The ends lost 8 bases at V and 7 bases at J; junction bases unmatched: 19. This CDR3 has 17 amino acids. CDR3 sequence: CASGRALSGGPRNEQFF. The CDR3 nucleotides are TGTGCCAGCGGCCGCGCGCTAAGCGGGGGCCCAAGGAATGAGCAGTTCTTC.

The chain has TRBV7-9 and TRBJ2-3; TRBD2 aligns across 10 bases. Per germline, CDR1 SEHNR and CDR2 FQNEAQ (reference sequence). There are 14 residues in the CDR3. J was trimmed by 7 bases and V by 5 bases; bases with no gene match: 6. The CDR3 protein is CASSQVSGGNTQYF. In DNA form, the CDR3 reads TGTGCCAGCAGCCAAGTTAGCGGGGGGAATACGCAGTATTTT.

J is TRBJ1-2 and V is TRBV5-1, with D unresolved. Trimming took off 4 bases at V and 8 bases at J, with 12 bases between the two ends. CDR3 size: 12 residues. In germline, CDR1 is SGHRS, CDR2 YFSETQ. CDR3 DNA: TGCGCCAGCAGCGATGGTTATGCGGGCTACACCTTC. Translating gives CASSDGYAGYTF.